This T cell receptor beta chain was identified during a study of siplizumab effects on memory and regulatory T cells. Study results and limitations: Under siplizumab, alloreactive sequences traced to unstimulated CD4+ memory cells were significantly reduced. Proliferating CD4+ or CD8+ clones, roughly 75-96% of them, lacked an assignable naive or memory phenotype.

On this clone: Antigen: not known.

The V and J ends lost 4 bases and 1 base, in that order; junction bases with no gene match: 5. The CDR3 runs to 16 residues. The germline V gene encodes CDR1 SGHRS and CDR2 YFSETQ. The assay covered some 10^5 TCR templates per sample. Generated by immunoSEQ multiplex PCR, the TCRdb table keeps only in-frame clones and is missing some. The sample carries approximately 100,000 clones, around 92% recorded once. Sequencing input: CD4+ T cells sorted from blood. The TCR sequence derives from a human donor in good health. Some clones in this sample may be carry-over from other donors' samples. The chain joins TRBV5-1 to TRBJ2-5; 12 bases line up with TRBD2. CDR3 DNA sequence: TGCGCCAGCAGCGCGACTAGCGGGGGCCCCCAAGAGACCCAGTACTTC. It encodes CASSATSGGPQETQYF.